This T cell receptor (beta chain) was captured in a study of blood T cells in healthy people across ages. Using a J-beta primer mix together with a sample-barcoded 5' primer, a second PCR was run for roughly 6 to 11 cycles. All cDNA molecules were each tagged by a template-switch adaptor with 12 random nucleotides. TCRdb re-called the 5' RACE reads through MiXCR, storing one row per CDR3 protein. The sample consists of around 650,000 distinct CDR3 sequences, approximately 31% of them appearing once. This clonotype was seen a few times. Its antigen remains unidentified. This could be a read error, since a much larger clone is one nucleotide away. From germline, CDR1 is MNHEY and CDR2 SVGAGI. With 5 bases removed from V and 1 base from J, the gap between germline ends came to 15 bases. This CDR3 has 16 residues. Extracted total RNA amounted to at least 6 micrograms for each sample. Overall study results and limits: Versus aged donors, long-lived donors had higher diversity and more naive CD4+ cells. The recorded TCR beta diversity per million T cells decreased in a roughly linear manner with age.

The receptor comes from a woman older than 75 in good health. The J gene is TRBJ2-4, the V gene TRBV6-5; D is perhaps TRBD1 (6 bases). The specimen sequenced was blood. The CDR3 coding sequence is TGTGCCAGCAGTACTACAGGGAGTAGGGCCAAAAACATTCAGTACTTC. This translates into CASSTTGSRAKNIQYF.